The rows below give T cell receptor beta chains drawn from one sample of a study of vaccination and CD4 T cells after COVID-19. TCRdb recomputed calls from the PCR reads with MiXCR, one row per CDR3 protein. The sample contains about 26,000 distinct CDR3 sequences, 64% of which appear only once. Their recognized antigens are unknown. The sample was CD4+ T cells from blood, cultured in vitro. These receptors were collected from a human donor who had recovered from COVID-19. CDR3s include the opening cysteine and the closing phenylalanine or tryptophan. D genes are given only for firm matches. Clone sizes are given selectively: once, few, many, or a class where the clone is expanded.

d_call clone_size j_call v_call cdr3_nt cdr3_aa
NA NA TRBJ1-2 TRBV28 TGTGCCAGCAGTCCCCCCACAGGGTTGGGAAGTGGCTACACCTTC CASSPPTGLGSGYTF
TRBD2 NA TRBJ2-5 TRBV7-2 TGTGCCACCAAAGCGGGATATGGAGGGACCCAGTACTTC CATKAGYGGTQYF
TRBD2 NA TRBJ2-2 TRBV7-9 TGTGCCAGCAGCTTAAGGGGGAGAAAAGCGGGAGTGTACACCGGGGAGCTGTTTTTT CASSLRGRKAGVYTGELFF
NA NA TRBJ1-1 TRBV4-1 TGCGCCAGCAGCCCGGGGAACACTGAAGCTTTCTTT CASSPGNTEAFF
NA NA TRBJ2-6 TRBV7-8 TGTGCCAGCAGCTTCAGGAGACGATCCTCTGGGGCCAACGTCCTGACTTTC CASSFRRRSSGANVLTF
TRBD1 NA TRBJ1-5 TRBV27 TGTGCCAGCAGTTTATCGGGACAGGGAAACAATCAGCCCCAGCATTTT CASSLSGQGNNQPQHF
TRBD1 few TRBJ1-3 TRBV20-1 TGCAGTGCTAGAAGGGGGACAGGGGCCGGAAACACCATATATTTT CSARRGTGAGNTIYF
NA few TRBJ1-2 TRBV20-1 TGCAGTGCTAACCTCCAGGGTCGACGATCCCAACCCAACTATGGCTACACCTTC CSANLQGRRSQPNYGYTF
NA NA TRBJ1-5 TRBV6-1 TGTGCCAGCAACCGGGGGACAAACAATCAGCCCCAGCATTTT CASNRGTNNQPQHF
TRBD1 NA TRBJ1-2 TRBV27 TGTGCCAGCAGCCAGGCAGGACAGGGGGCAGGGTCCTATGGCTACACCTTC CASSQAGQGAGSYGYTF
TRBD2 NA TRBJ2-3 TRBV5-1 TGCGCCAGCAGCTTGGGGACTAGAGTTCCAGATACGCAGTATTTT CASSLGTRVPDTQYF
NA NA TRBJ2-3 TRBV29-1 TGCAGCGTTGAAACTAGCACAGATACGCAGTATTTT CSVETSTDTQYF
NA once TRBJ2-7 TRBV27 TGTGCCAGCACGCCACAGGCGGTACGGGGGGCCCCGGTCGAGCAGTACTTC CASTPQAVRGAPVEQYF
NA once TRBJ1-5 TRBV4-1 TGCGCCAGCAGCCAAGTTTTAGGGTGGGATCAGCCCCAGCATTTT CASSQVLGWDQPQHF
NA NA TRBJ1-5 TRBV20-1 TGCAGTGCTAGTTTGACAGGCGCCCCGGGACAGCCCCAGCATTTT CSASLTGAPGQPQHF
TRBD1 few TRBJ1-5 TRBV11-2 TGTGCCAGCAGCCCAACGACAGGGGCCAATCAGCCCCAGCATTTT CASSPTTGANQPQHF
NA NA TRBJ1-2 TRBV11-2 TGTGCCAGCAGCTTAGCATCCAGAAACTATGGCTACACCTTC CASSLASRNYGYTF
NA few TRBJ2-5 TRBV6-1 TGTGCCAGCAGTGAAGCCGACCTGACCCAGTACTTC CASSEADLTQYF
NA few TRBJ2-2 TRBV7-3 TGTGCCAGCAGCTTCGGGGGCAGGTTCGATGACGGGGAGCTGTTTTTT CASSFGGRFDDGELFF
TRBD1 NA TRBJ1-6 TRBV7-9 TGTGCCAGCAGACCCCGACAGGGCCGAAATTCACCCCTCCACTTT CASRPRQGRNSPLHF
NA NA TRBJ1-5 TRBV6-2/TRBV6-3 TGTGCCAGCAGTCCCGGACTAGGGACCATATTGGGCAATCAGCCCCAGCATTTT CASSPGLGTILGNQPQHF
NA NA TRBJ1-3 TRBV6-2/TRBV6-3 TGTGCCAGCAGCCCAACCCGGAACACCATATATTTT CASSPTRNTIYF
NA NA TRBJ1-2 TRBV6-5 TGTGCCAGCAGTTACGGGGGGCGGTATGGCTACACCTTC CASSYGGRYGYTF
TRBD1 NA TRBJ1-6 TRBV7-9 TGTGCCAGCAGCGTATGGACAGGGGAGAATTCACCCCTCCACTTT CASSVWTGENSPLHF
NA NA TRBJ2-3 TRBV24-1 TGTGCCACCAGTGATCCTTACCGAGGAGATACGCAGTATTTT CATSDPYRGDTQYF
NA NA TRBJ1-4 TRBV6-1 TGTGCCAGCAGTGCGATGACAGTGTCCATGGGAAAACTGTTTTTT CASSAMTVSMGKLFF
NA NA TRBJ1-5 TRBV20-1 TGCAGTGCTCGAGGAGGCAACCCCAATCAGCCCCAGCATTTT CSARGGNPNQPQHF
NA NA TRBJ1-2 TRBV7-2 TGTGCCAGCAGCTTAGAGTTGCAGGCTGGTGGCTACACCTTC CASSLELQAGGYTF
NA NA TRBJ1-2 TRBV11-3 TGTGCCAGCAGCTCGGACGGTCATGGCTACACCTTC CASSSDGHGYTF
TRBD1 NA TRBJ1-5 TRBV20-1 TGCAGTGCTTATGCCGGGACAGGGGGCAATCAGCCCCAGCATTTT CSAYAGTGGNQPQHF
NA NA TRBJ1-4 TRBV15 TGTGCCACCAGCAGAGATGGGGGGGCGGGAAAACTGTTTTTT CATSRDGGAGKLFF
TRBD2 NA TRBJ2-7 TRBV6-1 TGTGCCAGTCGAGGTGGGAGCGGGGGCTCCTACGAGCAGTACTTC CASRGGSGGSYEQYF
NA NA TRBJ1-1 TRBV24-1 TGTGCCACCAGTGATGGCTCCAGACGCGGAAACACTGAAGCTTTCTTT CATSDGSRRGNTEAFF
NA NA TRBJ1-6 TRBV7-3 TGTGCCAGCAGCTTAACTCCGGCAGCTTCACCCCTCCACTTT CASSLTPAASPLHF
TRBD1 NA TRBJ2-3 TRBV20-1 TGCAGTGCTGACAGGGGAACAGATACGCAGTATTTT CSADRGTDTQYF
TRBD1 few TRBJ2-5 TRBV20-1 TGCAGTGCTAGTGATGGGACAGGGCTGTACCAAGAGACCCAGTACTTC CSASDGTGLYQETQYF
NA few TRBJ1-5 TRBV30 TGTGCCTGGAGTCTAACCGGGAGGGGAGATCAGCCCCAGCATTTT CAWSLTGRGDQPQHF
TRBD1 NA TRBJ1-3 TRBV6-2/TRBV6-3 TGTGCCAGCAGTACAAGGACAGGCGCGGGAAACACCATATATTTT CASSTRTGAGNTIYF
TRBD2 NA TRBJ2-3 TRBV20-1 TGCAGTGCTACCACCGACGGGACTAGCGCCCCCGGTACGCAGTATTTT CSATTDGTSAPGTQYF
TRBD1 few TRBJ2-7 TRBV7-2 TGTGCCAGCAGCTCGGGACAGAGATCCTACGAGCAGTACTTC CASSSGQRSYEQYF
TRBD1 NA TRBJ2-3 TRBV6-1 TGTGCCAGCAGTCCCCGGGACAGGGACCGGTATACGCAGTATTTT CASSPRDRDRYTQYF
NA NA TRBJ2-7 TRBV21-1 TGTGCCAGCCTCCGGCCGGGAGTGGGCTACGAGCAGTACTTC CASLRPGVGYEQYF
NA NA TRBJ1-1 TRBV6-5 TGTGCCAGCAGTTACTCATGGGGGGGCACTGAAGCTTTCTTT CASSYSWGGTEAFF
TRBD1 medium-sized TRBJ1-5 TRBV20-1 TGCAGTGCCACGGGGACAGGGCGCAATCAGCCCCAGCATTTT CSATGTGRNQPQHF